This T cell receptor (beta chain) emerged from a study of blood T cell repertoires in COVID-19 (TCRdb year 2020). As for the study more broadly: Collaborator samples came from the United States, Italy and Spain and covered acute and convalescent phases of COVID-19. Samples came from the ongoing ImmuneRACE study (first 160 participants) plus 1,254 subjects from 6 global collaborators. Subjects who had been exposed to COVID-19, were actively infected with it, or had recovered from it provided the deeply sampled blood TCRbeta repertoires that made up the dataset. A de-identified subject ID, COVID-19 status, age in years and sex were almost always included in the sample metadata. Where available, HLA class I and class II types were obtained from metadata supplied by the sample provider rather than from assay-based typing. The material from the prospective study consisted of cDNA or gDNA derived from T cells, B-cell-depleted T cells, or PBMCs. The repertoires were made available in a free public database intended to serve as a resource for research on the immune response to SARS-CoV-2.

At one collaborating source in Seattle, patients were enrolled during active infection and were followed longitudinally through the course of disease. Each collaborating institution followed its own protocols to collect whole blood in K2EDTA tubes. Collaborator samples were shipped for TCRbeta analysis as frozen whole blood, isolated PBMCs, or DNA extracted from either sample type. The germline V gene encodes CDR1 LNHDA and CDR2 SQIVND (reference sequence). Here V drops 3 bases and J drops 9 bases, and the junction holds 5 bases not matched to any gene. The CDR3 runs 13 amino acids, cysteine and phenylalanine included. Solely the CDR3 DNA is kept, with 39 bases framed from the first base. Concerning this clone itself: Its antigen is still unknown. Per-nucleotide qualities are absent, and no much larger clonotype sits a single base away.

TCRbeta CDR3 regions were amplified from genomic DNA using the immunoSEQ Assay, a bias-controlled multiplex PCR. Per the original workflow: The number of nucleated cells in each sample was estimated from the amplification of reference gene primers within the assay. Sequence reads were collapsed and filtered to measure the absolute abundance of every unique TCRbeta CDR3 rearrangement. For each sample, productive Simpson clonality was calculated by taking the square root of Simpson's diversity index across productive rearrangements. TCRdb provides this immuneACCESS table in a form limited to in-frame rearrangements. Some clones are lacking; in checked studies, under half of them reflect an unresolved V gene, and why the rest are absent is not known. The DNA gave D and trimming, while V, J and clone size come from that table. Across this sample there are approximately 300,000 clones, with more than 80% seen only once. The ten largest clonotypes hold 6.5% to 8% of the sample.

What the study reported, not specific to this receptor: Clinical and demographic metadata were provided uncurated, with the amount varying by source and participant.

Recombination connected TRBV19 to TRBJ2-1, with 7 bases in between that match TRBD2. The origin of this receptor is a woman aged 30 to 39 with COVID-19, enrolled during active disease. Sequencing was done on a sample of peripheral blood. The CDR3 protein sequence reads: CASSIPGGFEQFF. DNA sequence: TGTGCCAGTAGTATCCCGGGGGGTTTTGAGCAGTTCTTC.